The 28 T cell receptor beta chains given below trace back to one sample, sequenced in a study of cytomegalovirus exposure and HLA in healthy donors. The primer mix had 60 Vbeta and 13 Jbeta primers. Clones were sequenced by immunoSEQ multiplex PCR, and TCRdb holds only the in-frame ones, with some missing. The sample consists of roughly 140,000 clones, approximately 78% of them appearing once. Sequencing was done on a sample of PBMCs. The source of these receptors is a woman in her thirties or forties in good health and CMV-seropositive.

This clone was observed a few times. This chain joins TRBV5-1 and TRBJ2-7, with D perhaps TRBD1 (6 bases). The CDR3 extends over 13 amino acids. Trimming removed 0 bases at V and 2 bases at J, with 6 bases between. The germline gives CDR1 SGHRS, CDR2 YFSETQ. The CDR3 sequence: CASSLDRAYEQYF. For the CDR3, the DNA is TGCGCCAGCAGCTTGGACAGGGCCTACGAGCAGTACTTC.

This clone was observed a handful of times. The rearrangement links TRBV7-3 to TRBJ1-1; D perhaps matches TRBD1 (6 bases). The germline CDR1 and CDR2 sequences are SGHTA and FQGTGA. The CDR3 is made up of 13 amino acids. Trimming left V 4 bases short and J 5 bases short, with 11 bases between. The CDR3: CASSWTVRTEAFF. CDR3 DNA sequence: TGTGCCAGCAGCTGGACAGTGAGGACTGAAGCTTTCTTT.

On this clone itself: The same CDR3 is also encoded by other DNA sequences in this sample. The V gene is TRBV5-8, the J gene TRBJ2-7; 7 nucleotides align to TRBD1. Germline V gene data show CDR1 as SGHTS and CDR2 as YDEGEE. This CDR3 comprises 15 residues. V dropped 0 bases and J dropped 2; count of bases not matched to a gene: 5. The DNA for the CDR3 is TGTGCCAGCAGCTTGGGACAGGGATTGACCTACGAGCAGTACTTC. This translates into CASSLGQGLTYEQYF.

The chain's CDR3 is CASSYTRTGRYEQYF. The CDR3 coding sequence is TGTGCCAGCAGCTATACAAGGACAGGCCGCTACGAGCAGTACTTC. The rearrangement links TRBV7-3 to TRBJ2-7, with 7 nucleotides matching TRBD1. The CDR3 has 15 residues. V lost 4 bases, J lost 3 bases, and 9 bases stayed unmatched. CDR1 SGHTA and CDR2 FQGTGA come from the germline V gene.

The chain couples TRBV6-5 to TRBJ2-5, with D possibly TRBD2 on 6 matching bases. Per the germline V gene, CDR1 is MNHEY and CDR2 is SVGAGI. This CDR3 region has 13 residues. V lost 7 bases and J 5 bases, leaving 14 bases between the germline ends. CDR3 bases: TGTGCCAGCAAGGAGGGGCCCTCGGAGACCCAGTACTTC. Translation gives CASKEGPSETQYF.

V and J are TRBV7-2 and TRBJ2-2, with D maybe TRBD2 (5 bases). The V end was cut by 1 base, the J end by 6 bases, with 18 bases between. CDR1 is SGHTA, CDR2 FQGNSA, per germline. The length of the CDR3 is 17 residues. The CDR3 region has the DNA TGTGCCAGCAGCTTAGGGAAAACTAGTAGAATATCCGGGGAGCTGTTTTTT. Protein sequence: CASSLGKTSRISGELFF.

The chain recombines TRBV18 with TRBJ1-1, with TRBD1 matching 10 bases. In germline, CDR1 is KGHSH, CDR2 LQKENI. Trimming took 2 bases from V and 5 from J; bases not matched to a gene: 5. This CDR3 contains 15 residues. CDR3: CASSPGQGVATEAFF. CDR3 bases: TGTGCCAGCTCACCAGGACAGGGGGTGGCAACTGAAGCTTTCTTT.

V and J are TRBV30 and TRBJ2-7; 10 bases are shared with TRBD1. J gave up 2 bases and V 5 bases, and 3 bases lay outside the gene matches. The germline gives CDR1 GTSNPN, CDR2 SVGIG (reference sequence). The CDR3 length is 13 residues. The CDR3 nucleotides are TGTGCCTGGCTTGGACAGGGGGCCTACGAGCAGTACTTC. Its protein is CAWLGQGAYEQYF. Full variable domain (outside the CDR3, taken from reference TRBV30 and TRBJ2-7): SQTIHQWPATLVQPVGSPLSLECTVEGTSNPNLYWYRQAAGRGLQLLFYSVGIGQISSEVPQNLSASRPQDRQFILSSKKLLLSDSGFYLCAWLGQGAYEQYFGPGTRLTVT.

The chain joins TRBV2 to TRBJ2-7; D is undetermined. V was shortened by 1 base and J by 2 bases, with 12 bases between the two germline ends. Germline V lookup: CDR1 SNHLY, CDR2 FYNNEI. This CDR3 comprises 15 residues. The CDR3 loop reads CASSEELSPTYEQYF. The CDR3 DNA reads TGTGCCAGCAGTGAAGAACTGTCTCCCACCTACGAGCAGTACTTC.

CDR3 sequence: CASSATGVTGNTIYF. The CDR3 DNA reads TGTGCCAGCAGCGCGACCGGGGTTACTGGAAACACCATATATTTT. The rearrangement uses TRBV9 and TRBJ1-3, with D unclear. The CDR3 runs to 15 residues. Germline loops: CDR1 SGDLS, CDR2 YYNGEE. Trimming took off 3 bases at V and 2 bases at J, with 12 bases between the two ends.

The CDR3 is CASSGGLDTIYF. Written as DNA, the CDR3 is TGTGCCAGCAGTGGAGGGTTGGACACCATATATTTT. V is TRBV28 and J is TRBJ1-3, with unresolved D. V gave up 5 bases and J gave up 8 bases, with 10 bases separating them. Germline values: CDR1 MDHEN, CDR2 SYDVKM. The CDR3 spans 12 residues.

This clone appeared a single time. The CDR3 sequence: CASSRIEVGAAEQFF. CDR3 DNA sequence: TGTGCCAGCAGCCGTATCGAGGTGGGGGCTGCTGAGCAGTTCTTC. The rearrangement links TRBV5-4 to TRBJ2-1; weak D call: TRBD1 (6 bases). The CDR3 runs to 15 residues. Germline V gives CDR1 SGHNT, CDR2 YYREEE (reference sequence). V was shortened by 4 bases and J by 9 bases, with 20 bases between the two germline ends.

Only a few counts were recorded for this clone. This chain connects TRBV27 to TRBJ1-5; D uncertain. From germline, CDR1 is MNHEY and CDR2 SMNVEV (reference sequence). The CDR3 has 16 amino acids. The V end lost 2 bases, the J end lost 3 bases, and 14 bases lay between the germline ends. In DNA, the CDR3 is TGTGCCAGCAGTTTAATTGGCGGTAGAATCAATCAGCCCCAGCATTTT. It translates to CASSLIGGRINQPQHF.

In nucleotides, the CDR3 is TGTGCCAGCGCGGGGACAGGGTATACTGAAGCTTTCTTT. Amino acids: CASAGTGYTEAFF. The genes are TRBV2 and TRBJ1-1, with 9 bases fitting TRBD1. The CDR3 consists of 13 residues. Germline CDR1 and CDR2: SNHLY and FYNNEI. The V and J ends lost 8 bases and 5 bases, in that order; junction bases with no gene match: 6.

The chain couples TRBV6-1 to TRBJ1-2, with D hard to call. The CDR3 is made up of 13 amino acids. Looked up from germline, CDR1 is MNHNS and CDR2 is SASEGT. The germline V and J ends were trimmed by 5 bases and 8 bases, with 15 bases remaining between them. In DNA, the CDR3 is TGTGCCAGCAGTTTGGGCGTTGTTCAGGGCTACACCTTC. Translation: CASSLGVVQGYTF.

The chain links TRBV30 to TRBJ1-2; 7 positions agree with TRBD1. The V segment lost 5 bases and the J segment 0 bases; nucleotides outside the gene matches: 6. The CDR3 runs 14 residues. Germline lookup yields CDR1 GTSNPN and CDR2 SVGIG (reference sequence). CDR3 in DNA: TGTGCCTGGGGGTCTCAGGGGGCTAACTATGGCTACACCTTC. The encoded protein is CAWGSQGANYGYTF.

This chain uses TRBV19 with TRBJ2-2; TRBD2 aligns across 10 bases. In germline, CDR1 is LNHDA, CDR2 SQIVND (reference sequence). The CDR3 extends over 16 amino acids. V shed 9 bases, J shed 4 bases, and the junction held 11 bases outside the gene matches. The CDR3 reads CASHLAGGPATGELFF. The CDR3 DNA follows: TGTGCCAGCCACTTAGCGGGAGGCCCGGCCACCGGGGAGCTGTTTTTT.

Remarks on this clone: The junction departs from germline at one end; a sequencing error may be responsible. The V and J genes are TRBV11-2 and TRBJ2-7; D remains unclear. The CDR3 loop spans 11 amino acids. Germline CDR1 SGHAT, CDR2 FQNNGV. CDR3 coding DNA: TGTGCCAGCAGCTTAGAGGGCCGGTGGTCCTTC. It is translated as CASSLEGRWSF.

This sequence joins TRBV28 and TRBJ2-1; 13 bases fit TRBD2. Germline V CDR1 and CDR2: MDHEN, SYDVKM. The CDR3 length is 15 residues. Trimming at V came to 3 bases and at J to 14 bases, leaving 10 bases not matched to a gene. CDR3 sequence (DNA): TGTGCCAGCAGTTTTGTCCGACTAGCGGGAGGTCGGGAGTTCTTC. It codes for CASSFVRLAGGREFF.

This chain joins TRBV11-2 and TRBJ2-5, with D possibly being TRBD1 (5 bases). Per the germline V gene, CDR1 is SGHAT and CDR2 is FQNNGV. Between the trimmed V and J ends, which lost 1 base and 4 bases, there was a span of 13 bases. The CDR3 is made up of 15 amino acids. CDR3 nucleotides: TGTGCCAGCAGCTTAGGGACACACGCCGGAGAGACCCAGTACTTC. Residues: CASSLGTHAGETQYF.

V usage is TRBV28 and J usage is TRBJ2-3; 8 nucleotides line up with TRBD1. Germline CDR1 MDHEN, CDR2 SYDVKM. Trimming took 4 bases from V and 0 from J; bases not matched to a gene: 6. This CDR3 comprises 16 residues. The CDR3 DNA reads TGTGCCAGCAGTTCCTGGACAGGGTCGAGCACAGATACGCAGTATTTT. Its translation: CASSSWTGSSTDTQYF.

The chain is built from TRBV19 and TRBJ2-3; 7 bases match TRBD2. Per germline, CDR1 LNHDA and CDR2 SQIVND (reference sequence). Germline trimming cut 5 bases from V and 4 bases from J; bases unmatched to any gene: 6. The CDR3 has 14 residues. Written as DNA, the CDR3 is TGTGCCAGTAGTTGGCGGGAGAGGGCAGATACGCAGTATTTT. It specifies CASSWRERADTQYF.

This chain joins TRBV6-4 and TRBJ1-6; D is unresolved. The V gene's germline CDR1 is MRHNA and CDR2 SNTAGT. V dropped 6 bases and J dropped 0 bases, with 12 bases sitting between them. The CDR3 sequence is 16 residues long. The CDR3 protein is CASRLLPSSYNSPLHF. The CDR3, as DNA: TGTGCCAGCAGACTCCTCCCTAGCTCCTATAATTCACCCCTCCACTTT.

The chain combines TRBV14 with TRBJ2-3, with 11 positions matching TRBD2. CDR1 is SGHDN, CDR2 FVKESK, per germline. The CDR3 consists of 16 residues. V was clipped by 0 bases and J by 8 bases; unmatched bases: 7. The CDR3 reads CASSQELAGDRGTQYF. CDR3 coding DNA: TGTGCCAGCAGCCAAGAACTAGCGGGAGATCGGGGTACGCAGTATTTT.

The chain links TRBV6-6 to TRBJ1-1; no definite D call. Germline V gene lookup returns CDR1 MNHNY and CDR2 SVGAGI (reference sequence). V gave up 0 bases and J gave up 0 bases, with 5 bases separating them. This CDR3 comprises 14 residues. The CDR3 nucleotides read TGTGCCAGCAGTTACTCGACTCTGAACACTGAAGCTTTCTTT. Amino acids: CASSYSTLNTEAFF.

Details on this clone: In the same sample, other DNA sequences code for this CDR3. The J gene is TRBJ1-3, the V gene TRBV9; D remains ambiguous. Germline values: CDR1 SGDLS, CDR2 YYNGEE. The CDR3 is made up of 14 amino acids. V lost 0 bases to trimming and J lost 0 bases, with 4 bases between them. For the CDR3, the DNA is TGTGCCAGCAGCGTAGGCAGCTCTGGAAACACCATATATTTT. This sequence encodes CASSVGSSGNTIYF.

A remark on this clone: The junction does not match germline at one end; this may be a read error. J is TRBJ1-5 and V is TRBV5-6; D is uncertain. The CDR3 loop spans 15 amino acids. From germline, CDR1 is SGHDT and CDR2 YYEEEE. The CDR3 region has the DNA TGTGCCAGCAGCTTATTTGAGTGGAGCAATCGGCCCCAGCATTTT. This codes for CASSLFEWSNRPQHF.

V gene TRBV19 combines with J gene TRBJ2-1; weak D call: TRBD1 (5 bases). The CDR3 totals 12 residues. Trimming cost V 5 bases and J 6 bases, with 8 bases left between them. Germline loops: CDR1 LNHDA, CDR2 SQIVND (reference sequence). Written as DNA, the CDR3 is TGTGCCAGTAGTGAACAGGTCAATGAGCAGTTCTTC. Protein product: CASSEQVNEQFF.